Below, 6 T cell receptor beta chains from the same sample are listed, as sequenced in a study of regulatory T cells in long-lasting Graves disease. Described time point: persistent/refractory GD, antithyroid drugs over 5 years with positive TRAb. PBMC RNA served as the TCR library source. The authors built TCR beta libraries using iRepertoire HTBI primers and Arm-PCR of CDR3 regions. A single record per CDR3 protein comes from TCRdb applying MiXCR to the multiplex PCR reads. Of around 460,000 distinct CDR3 sequences listed, 20% to 25% are singletons. This specimen consisted of peripheral blood mononuclear cells (PBMCs), obtained when the disease was refractory, from a patient treated with antithyroid drugs. The receptors derive from a female donor with Graves disease.

In its sample, this clonotype was seen a few times. The genes are TRBV20-1 and TRBJ2-7; tentative D call: TRBD2 (6 bases). The CDR3 runs to 13 residues. CDR1 is DFQATT and CDR2 is SNEGSKA in the germline V gene (reference sequence). Trimming took 3 bases from V and 0 from J, leaving 9 bases between them. The CDR3 sequence is CSARPGDSYEQYF. DNA for the CDR3: TGCAGTGCTAGGCCGGGGGACTCCTACGAGCAGTACTTC.

As to this clonotype: Mismatch with germline at one junction end may stem from a read error. The CDR3 DNA follows: TGCGCCAGCAGCCAACTATCAACAGGGGGCGAGTCTCCCCAGTACTTC. Translation gives CASSQLSTGGESPQYF. V gene TRBV11-2 combines with J gene TRBJ2-5; TRBD1 matches at 9 bases. The CDR3 totals 16 residues. Per the germline V gene, CDR1 is SGHAT and CDR2 is FQNNGV.

CDR3 loop: CASSFMAGGSTDTQYF. CDR3 sequence (DNA): TGTGCCAGCAGCTTTATGGCGGGGGGTTCCACAGATACGCAGTATTTT. The V call is TRBV7-8, the J call TRBJ2-3, with 8 bases fitting TRBD2. After removal of 3 bases from V and 2 bases from J, the junction contained 7 bases not matched to a gene. Germline loops: CDR1 SGHVS, CDR2 FQNEAQ. The CDR3 runs to 16 residues.

The CDR3 here is CASSPGQKRNMNTEAFF. DNA of the CDR3: TGCGCCAGCAGCCCGGGACAGAAACGAAACATGAACACTGAAGCTTTCTTT. This chain joins TRBV4-3 and TRBJ1-1; 7 positions match TRBD1. The CDR3 has 17 residues. Germline values: CDR1 LGHNA, CDR2 YSLEER. Trimming took 4 bases from V and 0 from J; bases not matched to a gene: 11.

This rearrangement joins TRBV7-2 to TRBJ1-6; possible D gene TRBD1, 6 bases. The ends were cut back, 6 bases at V and 12 bases at J, with 12 bases in the middle. The CDR3 extends over 12 amino acids. Germline V gene lookup returns CDR1 SGHTA and CDR2 FQGNSA. The CDR3 region has the DNA TGTGCCAGCAGACCTAGGGGGAGACCCCTCCACTTT. It codes for CASRPRGRPLHF.

This clonotype was recorded at least ten times. V and J are TRBV5-1 and TRBJ2-5; 8 nucleotides align to TRBD2. The junction had 3 bases not matched to a gene; V was cut back by 5 bases and J by 3 bases. Per germline, CDR1 SGHRS and CDR2 YFSETQ. CDR3 length: 13 residues. This CDR3 is CASSRREEETQYF. CDR3 in DNA: TGCGCCAGCAGTCGGCGGGAGGAAGAGACCCAGTACTTC.